The rows below give T cell receptor beta chains drawn from one sample of a study of T cell responses to AZD1222 COVID-19 vaccine. Generated by immunoSEQ multiplex PCR, the TCRdb table keeps only in-frame clones and is missing some. The data show 75,000 to 90,000 clones, with around 93% seen just once and 25% to 30% held by the top ten. This sample comprised peripheral blood, obtained 28 days after the second AZD1222 dose. These receptors came from an adult who received the AZD1222 COVID-19 vaccine. The CDR3 runs from the conserved cysteine through the conserved F or W. Fields, in order: J gene, clone size, D gene, V gene, CDR3 DNA, CDR3 protein. A D gene is named only where the DNA matches it firmly. The size field is filled for only some rows; it gives once, few, many or a size class.

>TRBJ1-1|-|TRBD1|TRBV5-4
TGTGCCAGCAGCAAGGGACAGGATGCAACTGAAGCTTTCTTT
CASSKGQDATEAFF
>TRBJ2-1|-|-|TRBV5-1
TGCGCCAGTGGACCCTTAGCGGGACAGAGGACTGAGCAGTTCTTC
CASGPLAGQRTEQFF
>TRBJ2-5|-|TRBD1|TRBV11-3
TGTGCCAGCAGCTCGACGGGACAGCCCCAAGAGACCCAGTACTTC
CASSSTGQPQETQYF
>TRBJ1-1|once|-|TRBV7-9
TGTGCCAGCAGCTTATTGGCAGGGAGTTTAGGGAAAGCTTTCTTT
CASSLLAGSLGKAFF
>TRBJ2-7|-|-|TRBV4-3
TGCGCCAGCAGCCAAGCTTTTGGGACTTCGGGGGAGCAGTACTTC
CASSQAFGTSGEQYF
>TRBJ1-2|-|-|TRBV18
TGTGCCAGCTCACCAGGACGGAACTATGGCTACACCTTC
CASSPGRNYGYTF
>TRBJ2-7|-|-|TRBV2
TGTGCCAGCAGTGAGCGGATGGGCTACGAGCAGTACTTC
CASSERMGYEQYF
>TRBJ2-7|-|-|TRBV3-1/TRBV3-2
TGTGCCAGCAGCCGGGGGCAAAGCACCTACGAGCAGTACTTC
CASSRGQSTYEQYF
>TRBJ2-3|-|-|TRBV6-5
TGTGCCATCCCTAGTAACAGGGTGCGCACAGATACGCAGTATTTT
CAIPSNRVRTDTQYF
>TRBJ2-1|-|TRBD2|TRBV30
TGTGCCTCCAGTCGAGCGGCGGGAGTGGTTAATGAGCAGTTCTTC
CASSRAAGVVNEQFF
>TRBJ2-7|-|-|TRBV29-1
TGCAGCGTCAGGCCGGGAACGACCTACGAGCAGTACTTC
CSVRPGTTYEQYF
>TRBJ2-3|-|-|TRBV24-1
TGTGCCACCAGTGATTTAAGCGGTGGTAGCACAGATACGCAGTATTTT
CATSDLSGGSTDTQYF
>TRBJ1-1|-|TRBD1|TRBV5-4
TGTGCCAGCAGCTTGTTGAGTGGACAGGGGAGAACTGAAGCTTTCTTT
CASSLLSGQGRTEAFF
>TRBJ1-2|-|TRBD1|TRBV24-1
TGTGCCACCAGTGAGACAGGGGCCTTCGGCTACACCTTC
CATSETGAFGYTF
>TRBJ2-2|once|TRBD1|TRBV6-5
TGTGCCAGCAGTTTTACAGGGGGGACCGGGGAGCTGTTTTTT
CASSFTGGTGELFF
>TRBJ2-1|-|-|TRBV4-2
TGTGCCAGCAGCCACCCCGGGACCATGGGGACCGATGAGCAGTTCTTC
CASSHPGTMGTDEQFF
>TRBJ2-5|-|-|TRBV27
TGTGCCAGCAGTTTAACGAGCAGTAGCCAAGAGACCCAGTACTTC
CASSLTSSSQETQYF
>TRBJ2-7|-|-|TRBV6-5
TGTGCCAGCAGTCGGACCGCCCTCTACGAGCAGTACTTC
CASSRTALYEQYF
>TRBJ1-1|-|TRBD1|TRBV10-1
TGCGCCAGCAGCGGGACAGCGAACACTGAAGCTTTCTTT
CASSGTANTEAFF
>TRBJ2-3|-|-|TRBV4-1
TGCGCCAGCAGCACATACAGGGGCCGGGGGGAAGGTACGCAGTATTTT
CASSTYRGRGEGTQYF
>TRBJ1-2|-|-|TRBV20-1
TGCAGTGCTGAACAGAACCGTGGCTACACCTTC
CSAEQNRGYTF
>TRBJ2-2|-|-|TRBV7-9
TGTGCCAGCAGCTGGAGAAGAGGGGTCGGGTCACCTAACACCGGGGAGCTGTTTTTT
CASSWRRGVGSPNTGELFF
>TRBJ1-3|once|-|TRBV5-1
TGCGCCAGCAGCTTGACAGGAGCTGGAAACACCATATATTTT
CASSLTGAGNTIYF
>TRBJ2-5|-|-|TRBV5-1
TGCGCCAGCAGCGAAAGACTCCGCCAAGAGACCCAGTACTTC
CASSERLRQETQYF
>TRBJ1-1|-|-|TRBV19
TGTGCCAGTACCACCTGGGGGCACACTGAAGCTTTCTTT
CASTTWGHTEAFF
>TRBJ1-2|-|-|TRBV6-2/TRBV6-3
TGTGCCAGCAGTTACCAGCCTCAGGAGGGCTACACCTTC
CASSYQPQEGYTF
>TRBJ2-3|-|TRBD1|TRBV27
TGTGCCAGCAGTCCCTCAGGGGGCGGAGCAGATACGCAGTATTTT
CASSPSGGGADTQYF
>TRBJ2-5|-|-|TRBV7-9
TGTGCCAGCAGCTTCTTCCGACTAGATCAAGAGACCCAGTACTTC
CASSFFRLDQETQYF
>TRBJ2-2|-|-|TRBV11-3
TGTGCCAGCAGCTTAGAAGGCGCGGCCGGGGAGCTGTTTTTT
CASSLEGAAGELFF
>TRBJ1-1|-|TRBD1|TRBV27
TGTGCCAGCAGCTCCGGGACAGGGGGGAGGGACACTGAAGCTTTCTTT
CASSSGTGGRDTEAFF
>TRBJ2-3|-|TRBD2|TRBV6-5
TGTGCCAGCAGTTACGGGCGGGAGGCAGATACGCAGTATTTT
CASSYGREADTQYF
>TRBJ1-1|-|-|TRBV7-2
TGTGCCAGCAGCTTAGTGGGCGACACTGAAGCTTTCTTT
CASSLVGDTEAFF
>TRBJ2-5|once|-|TRBV29-1
TGCAGCGTTGAAACTAGCTACGAAGAGACCCAGTACTTC
CSVETSYEETQYF
>TRBJ2-7|-|TRBD1|TRBV6-5
TGTGCCAGCAGCCGATCCGGGACAGGGATCGGCGAGCAGTACTTC
CASSRSGTGIGEQYF
>TRBJ2-7|few|TRBD1|TRBV5-4
TGTGCCAGCAGCTTCGAGACAGGGTCCCCCTACGAGCAGTACTTC
CASSFETGSPYEQYF
>TRBJ1-1|-|-|TRBV7-2
TGTGCCAGCAGCTCCCTGGCTGGGCTCCCCGGGAGCACTGAAGCTTTCTTT
CASSSLAGLPGSTEAFF
>TRBJ2-7|-|TRBD2|TRBV19
TGTGCCAGTAGTATTTATGGTAGCGGGAGCTACGAGCAGTACTTC
CASSIYGSGSYEQYF
>TRBJ2-7|-|-|TRBV27
TGTGCCAGCAGTTTTGTTGGTGGCGAGCAGTACTTC
CASSFVGGEQYF
>TRBJ2-7|-|-|TRBV28
TGTGCCAGCGGTAGGGACCCTGTCGAGCAGTACTTC
CASGRDPVEQYF
>TRBJ2-5|-|-|TRBV5-6
TGTGCCAGCAGCTTTAGCGGAGGGTCGGAGACCCAGTACTTC
CASSFSGGSETQYF
>TRBJ1-6|-|-|TRBV6-5
TGTGCCAGCAGTCGGGGCAGTTCACCCCTCCACTTT
CASSRGSSPLHF
>TRBJ2-1|-|-|TRBV27
TGTGCCAGCAGTCGAATGACCTGGGACGGGAGCTCCTACAATGAGCAGTTCTTC
CASSRMTWDGSSYNEQFF
>TRBJ1-6|-|TRBD1|TRBV7-6
TGTGCCAGCAGCTCGACAGGGGGCAGGAATTCACCCCTCCACTTT
CASSSTGGRNSPLHF
>TRBJ2-3|-|TRBD1|TRBV2
TGTGCCAGCAGGACAACGGGACAGGGTGCAGATACGCAGTATTTT
CASRTTGQGADTQYF
>TRBJ2-7|-|-|TRBV19
TGTGCCAGTAGCGACTCAGGGGCCTACGAGCAGTACTTC
CASSDSGAYEQYF
>TRBJ2-2|-|-|TRBV3-1/TRBV3-2
TGTGCCAGCAGCCAAGGTCTAGTAACTTACGCGAACACCGGGGAGCTGTTTTTT
CASSQGLVTYANTGELFF
>TRBJ2-3|-|-|TRBV7-2
TGTGCCAGCAGCTTAGCCTTGCGGGATACGCAGTATTTT
CASSLALRDTQYF
>TRBJ2-7|-|-|TRBV10-3
TGTGCCACCCGGGCAGGAGCCTACGAGCAGTACTTC
CATRAGAYEQYF
>TRBJ1-1|-|-|TRBV7-6
TGTGCCAGCAGCTTAGGATTGGTGGCTAACACTGAAGCTTTCTTT
CASSLGLVANTEAFF
>TRBJ2-7|-|-|TRBV20-1
TGCAGTGCTAGTGGGGATCCGGGGATCGGAGGCGAGCAGTACTTC
CSASGDPGIGGEQYF
>TRBJ2-3|-|-|TRBV9
TGTGCCAGCAGCGTAGGGCTGGCTTCTATAACAGATACGCAGTATTTT
CASSVGLASITDTQYF
>TRBJ2-3|-|-|TRBV4-3
TGCGCCAGCAGCCAGGGCTCCGGGGGGGCGGGACAGGTCAGCACAGATACGCAGTATTTT
CASSQGSGGAGQVSTDTQYF